The rows below give T cell receptor beta chains drawn from one sample of a study of blood T cell repertoires in COVID-19. TCRdb's copy holds only in-frame clones and misses some; the assay was immunoSEQ multiplex PCR. The sample carries approximately 200,000 clones, less than 85% recorded once. The source material was PBMCs or T cells enriched from blood (not recorded which). The source of these receptors is a man in his sixties who had recovered from COVID-19. CDR3s include the opening cysteine and the closing phenylalanine or tryptophan. Each record gives: J gene, CDR3 length, V gene, CDR3 protein.

J: TRBJ1-4
length: 18
V: TRBV4-1
CDR3: CASSQDGSAEGEYEKLFF

J: TRBJ1-6
length: 16
V: TRBV30
CDR3: CALSPGDSSYNSPLHF

J: TRBJ1-5
length: 19
V: TRBV19
CDR3: CASSPRGLGTGDIYQPQHF

J: TRBJ2-2
length: 14
V: TRBV9
CDR3: CASSVWGDTGELFF

J: TRBJ2-2
length: 16
V: TRBV19
CDR3: CASSRGQGVNTGELFF

J: TRBJ2-7
length: 14
V: TRBV5-1
CDR3: CASRDRRSSYEQYF

J: TRBJ1-2
length: 15
V: TRBV19
CDR3: CASLHKTGQFYGYTF

J: TRBJ1-6
length: 13
V: TRBV21-1
CDR3: CASSKRGISPLHF

J: TRBJ1-2
length: 12
V: TRBV21-1
CDR3: CASIDRGYGYTF

J: TRBJ1-4
length: 14
V: TRBV19
CDR3: CASRFSGADEKLFF

J: TRBJ2-3
length: 12
V: TRBV10-3
CDR3: CAISDDRGTQYF

J: TRBJ1-1
length: 13
V: TRBV2
CDR3: CASRNPGNTEAFF

J: TRBJ1-3
length: 16
V: TRBV10-3
CDR3: CAISLTGDISGNTIYF

J: TRBJ2-7
length: 13
V: TRBV6-5
CDR3: CASGQNPAYEQYF

J: TRBJ1-3
length: 15
V: TRBV5-1
CDR3: CASSQATGRGNTIYF

J: TRBJ1-5
length: 13
V: TRBV12-3/TRBV12-4
CDR3: CASSGRGNQPQHF

J: TRBJ2-3
length: 15
V: TRBV9
CDR3: CASSVGGQVEDTQYF

J: TRBJ2-4
length: 15
V: TRBV29-1
CDR3: CSVLWSDRRKNIQYF

J: TRBJ1-1
length: 14
V: TRBV29-1
CDR3: CSVESDRVATEAFF

J: TRBJ2-6
length: 15
V: TRBV2
CDR3: CASSTDSSGANVLTF

J: TRBJ2-6
length: 14
V: TRBV2
CDR3: CASSPEIGANVLTF

J: TRBJ1-2
length: 12
V: TRBV11-1
CDR3: CASSQRGYGYTF

J: TRBJ2-7
length: 14
V: TRBV7-2
CDR3: CASSFDFSSYEQYF

J: TRBJ2-5
length: 13
V: TRBV29-1
CDR3: CSVAGGGQETQYF

J: TRBJ1-1
length: 18
V: TRBV5-1
CDR3: CASSPRGALITVRTEAFF

J: TRBJ1-3
length: 16
V: TRBV18
CDR3: CASSPGGQGTGNTIYF

J: TRBJ2-1
length: 16
V: TRBV5-1
CDR3: CASSLVLAGGIGEQFF

J: TRBJ2-7
length: 17
V: TRBV5-1
CDR3: CASSLIPPGTGSYEQYF

J: TRBJ1-5
length: 16
V: TRBV19
CDR3: CASSSTGVGSNQPQHF

J: TRBJ2-1
length: 16
V: TRBV27
CDR3: CASSLSFGQPYNEQFF

J: TRBJ2-3
length: 18
V: TRBV5-4
CDR3: CASSGRQRGGRSTDTQYF

J: TRBJ1-5
length: 18
V: TRBV24-1
CDR3: CATSDLGTGNGNNQPQHF

J: TRBJ1-2
length: 15
V: TRBV7-2
CDR3: CASSPGLQGNYGYTF

J: TRBJ2-1
length: 16
V: TRBV4-3
CDR3: CASSQDFALAGGKQFF

J: TRBJ2-5
length: 18
V: TRBV7-9
CDR3: CALGDRDKTVSGQETQYF

J: TRBJ1-2
length: 14
V: TRBV5-1
CDR3: CASSQAQGSYGYTF

J: TRBJ1-2
length: 14
V: TRBV2
CDR3: CASRKQVLVGGYTF